The 14 T cell receptor beta chains below were found in one sample sequenced in a study of cytomegalovirus exposure and HLA in healthy donors. Primers: 60 Vbeta forward and 13 Jbeta reverse. TCRdb keeps only in-frame clones here, not all; method: immunoSEQ multiplex PCR. The table shows roughly 180,000 clones, with approximately 81% occurring only once. Material for sequencing was PBMCs. The source is a young woman in good health and CMV-seronegative.

The V call is TRBV4-2, the J call TRBJ2-6; D gene unclear. Germline lookup yields CDR1 LGHNA and CDR2 YNFKEQ. This CDR3 is 15 amino acids long. V shed 0 bases and J shed 0 bases, with 3 bases lying between them. CDR3 loop: CASSQDNSGANVLTF. The DNA of the CDR3 is TGTGCCAGCAGCCAAGACAACTCTGGGGCCAACGTCCTGACTTTC.

About this clone: The germline gene is not matched at one end of the junction; a read error may be the cause. The chain is built from TRBV7-8 and TRBJ2-2, with 11 bases identical to TRBD2. The CDR3 is 18 amino acids. Germline-derived CDR1 and CDR2 are SGHVS and FQNEAQ. The CDR3 coding sequence is TGTGCCGGCAGCTTAAGTCTGACTAGCGGGGCGAACACCGGGGAGCTGTTTTTT. Its translation is CAGSLSLTSGANTGELFF.

This clone was picked up a small number of times. The CDR3 DNA sequence: TGCGCCAGCAGCCTCCATGGACTAGCGGCCAGCTCCTACGAGCAGTACTTC. It encodes CASSLHGLAASSYEQYF. The V call is TRBV4-1, the J call TRBJ2-7; 10 bases align to TRBD2. The CDR3 extends over 17 amino acids. CDR1 and CDR2 from the germline V gene are MGHRA and YSYEKL. V shed 4 bases, J shed 0 bases, and the junction held 9 bases outside the gene matches.

The chain has TRBV5-1 and TRBJ2-1; 9 nucleotides align to TRBD2. This CDR3 has 15 residues. CDR1 SGHRS and CDR2 YFSETQ come from the germline V gene. V gave up 0 bases and J gave up 10 bases; unmatched junction bases: 8. CDR3 sequence (DNA): TGCGCCAGCAGCTTGGAGGGTAGCGGGAGCGAAGAGCAGTTCTTC. Its translation: CASSLEGSGSEEQFF.

The CDR3 protein is CASSLMTGKETQYF. Written as DNA, the CDR3 is TGCGCCAGCAGCTTGATGACAGGGAAAGAGACCCAGTACTTC. The chain employs TRBV5-1 and TRBJ2-5, with 7 bases that match TRBD1. Germline loops: CDR1 SGHRS, CDR2 YFSETQ. Trimming cost V 1 base and J 3 bases; bases outside gene matches: 3. The CDR3 runs to 14 residues.

The chain has TRBV7-9 and TRBJ2-3; a weak D match, TRBD2 (6 bases). The CDR3 sequence is 17 residues long. Germline CDR1 SEHNR, CDR2 FQNEAQ (reference sequence). The germline V and J ends were trimmed by 5 bases and 0 bases, with 18 bases remaining between them. The CDR3 reads CASSGSQTGASTDTQYF. The CDR3 nucleotides read TGTGCCAGCAGCGGTAGTCAAACGGGAGCCAGCACAGATACGCAGTATTTT.

V is TRBV28 and J is TRBJ1-2; the D gene is possibly TRBD1 (5 bases). This CDR3 comprises 13 residues. Trimming took off 7 bases at V and 7 bases at J, with 16 bases between the two ends. Germline CDR1 reads MDHEN; CDR2 reads SYDVKM. The CDR3 coding sequence is TGTGCCAGCACTCCCCGTGTTCAGGGTGGCTACACCTTC. Its translation is CASTPRVQGGYTF.

This clone was counted a single time. The gene calls are TRBV28 and TRBJ2-3, with TRBD1 matching 7 bases. After removal of 5 bases from V and 2 bases from J, the junction contained 25 bases not matched to a gene. The length of the CDR3 is 21 residues. Germline values: CDR1 MDHEN, CDR2 SYDVKM. The CDR3 spells CASSPSSLLQNPDRSTDTQYF. The CDR3 region has the DNA TGTGCCAGCAGTCCGAGCAGTTTATTACAAAATCCGGACAGGTCCACAGATACGCAGTATTTT.

The V gene is TRBV28, the J gene TRBJ1-1, with 8 bases that match TRBD1. CDR3 size: 18 residues. With 2 bases clipped from V and 0 bases from J, the junction kept 11 bases outside the gene matches. CDR1 MDHEN and CDR2 SYDVKM come from the germline V gene. The CDR3, as DNA: TGTGCCAGCAGTTTACTCCTCACAGGGGGGGGAATGAACACTGAAGCTTTCTTT. Translation gives CASSLLLTGGGMNTEAFF.

This chain joins TRBV6-1 and TRBJ1-2; tentative D call: TRBD1 (5 bases). The CDR3 loop spans 15 amino acids. Trimming removed 5 bases from V and 2 bases from J, with 15 bases in between. Germline V lookup: CDR1 MNHNS, CDR2 SASEGT. The CDR3 DNA is TGTGCCAGCAGTAACCCCGGGACTCCAAACTATGGCTACACCTTC. Its translation is CASSNPGTPNYGYTF.

The chain combines TRBV5-1 with TRBJ1-1; D not certain. The CDR3 runs to 15 residues. V dropped 5 bases and J dropped 1 base, with 15 bases sitting between them. Germline V gene sequence: CDR1 SGHRS, CDR2 YFSETQ. The CDR3 bases are TGCGCCAGCAGACAAGAGCCGGGAGCGAACACTGAAGCTTTCTTT. Encoded protein: CASRQEPGANTEAFF. Full variable domain (remainder filled in from reference TRBV5-1 and TRBJ1-1): KAGVTQTPRYLIKTRGQQVTLSCSPISGHRSVSWYQQTPGQGLQFLFEYFSETQRNKGNFPGRFSGRQFSNSRSEMNVSTLELGDSALYLCASRQEPGANTEAFFGQGTRLTVV.

The chain joins TRBV2 to TRBJ2-4, with 7 bases lining up with TRBD1. Looked up from germline, CDR1 is SNHLY and CDR2 is FYNNEI. The CDR3 has 14 amino acids. V shed 3 bases and J 8 bases; nucleotides not matched to a gene: 7. The CDR3 loop is CASSDPRQGDIQYF. DNA of the CDR3: TGTGCCAGCAGTGATCCCCGACAGGGAGACATTCAGTACTTC.

CDR3 protein: CASSSNPTSGSHNEQFF. CDR3 in DNA: TGCGCCAGCAGCTCGAACCCTACTAGCGGGAGTCACAATGAGCAGTTCTTC. V is TRBV5-1 and J is TRBJ2-1; TRBD2 agrees at 11 bases. The CDR3 loop spans 17 amino acids. V shed 3 bases, J shed 5 bases, and the junction held 10 bases outside the gene matches. The germline gives CDR1 SGHRS, CDR2 YFSETQ. Filled out from reference TRBV5-1 and TRBJ2-1, the complete variable domain reads KAGVTQTPRYLIKTRGQQVTLSCSPISGHRSVSWYQQTPGQGLQFLFEYFSETQRNKGNFPGRFSGRQFSNSRSEMNVSTLELGDSALYLCASSSNPTSGSHNEQFFGPGTRLTVL.

The chain carries TRBV18 and TRBJ1-3; the D gene is possibly TRBD1 (5 bases). This CDR3 spans 16 amino acids. Germline CDR1 and CDR2: KGHSH and LQKENI. V was shortened by 2 bases and J by 2 bases, with 13 bases between the two germline ends. The CDR3 is CASSPSRVGTGNTIYF. The DNA for the CDR3 is TGTGCCAGCTCACCAAGCAGGGTTGGCACTGGAAACACCATATATTTT.